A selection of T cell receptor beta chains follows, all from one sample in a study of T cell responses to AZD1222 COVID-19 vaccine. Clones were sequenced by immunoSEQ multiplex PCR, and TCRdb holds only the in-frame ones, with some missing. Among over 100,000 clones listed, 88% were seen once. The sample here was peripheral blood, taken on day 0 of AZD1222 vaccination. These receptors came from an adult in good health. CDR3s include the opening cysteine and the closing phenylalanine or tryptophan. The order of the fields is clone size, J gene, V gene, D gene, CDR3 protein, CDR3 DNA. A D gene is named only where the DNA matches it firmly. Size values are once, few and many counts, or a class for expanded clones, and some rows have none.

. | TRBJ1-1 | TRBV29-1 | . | CSGGRGEWTEAFF | TGCAGCGGCGGCAGGGGTGAGTGGACTGAAGCTTTCTTT
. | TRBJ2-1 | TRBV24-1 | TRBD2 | CATSDSQGLVGYNEQFF | TGTGCCACCAGTGATTCACAGGGACTAGTTGGCTACAATGAGCAGTTCTTC
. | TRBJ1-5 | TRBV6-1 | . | CASSEVLRAVRRPQHF | TGTGCCAGCAGTGAAGTGCTTAGGGCAGTGAGAAGGCCCCAGCATTTT
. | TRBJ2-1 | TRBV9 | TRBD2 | CASTRASGGYNEQFF | TGTGCCAGCACCCGGGCTAGCGGGGGTTACAATGAGCAGTTCTTC
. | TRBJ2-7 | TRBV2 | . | CASSATGFEQGTSYEQYF | TGTGCCAGCAGTGCCACCGGATTCGAACAGGGAACCTCCTACGAGCAGTACTTC
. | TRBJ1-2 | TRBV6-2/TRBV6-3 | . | CASSYSYRAHGYTF | TGTGCCAGCAGTTACTCGTACAGGGCTCATGGCTACACCTTC
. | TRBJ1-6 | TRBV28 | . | CASSLSRTASPIHF | TGTGCCAGCAGTTTATCGAGGACAGCATCCCCGATCCACTTT
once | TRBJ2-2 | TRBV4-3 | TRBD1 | CASSQVATGGRTGELFF | TGCGCCAGCAGCCAAGTCGCTACAGGGGGTCGCACCGGGGAGCTGTTTTTT
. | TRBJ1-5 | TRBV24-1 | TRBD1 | CATSEPGGEASQHF | TGTGCCACCAGTGAACCAGGGGGCGAGGCATCCCAGCATTTT
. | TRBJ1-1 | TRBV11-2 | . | CASSLEYRVAFF | TGTGCCAGCAGCTTAGAGTACAGGGTGGCTTTCTTT
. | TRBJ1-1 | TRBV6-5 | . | CASRNPGKNTEAFF | TGTGCCAGCAGAAATCCAGGGAAGAACACTGAAGCTTTCTTT
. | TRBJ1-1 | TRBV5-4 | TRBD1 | CASSLELQGGTEAFF | TGTGCCAGCAGCTTGGAGCTCCAGGGGGGCACTGAAGCTTTCTTT
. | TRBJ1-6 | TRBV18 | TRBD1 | CASSPSQGDLGSPLHF | TGTGCCAGCTCACCCTCACAGGGGGATCTCGGTTCACCCCTCCACTTT
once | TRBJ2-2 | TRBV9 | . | CASSVLQQGGTGELFF | TGTGCCAGCAGCGTATTACAACAGGGAGGCACCGGGGAGCTGTTTTTT
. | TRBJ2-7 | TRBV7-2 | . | CASSFASSGEQYF | TGTGCCAGCAGCTTTGCGTCATCCGGCGAGCAGTACTTC
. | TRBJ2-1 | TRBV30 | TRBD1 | CAWGLTGGVYNEQFF | TGTGCCTGGGGGTTAACAGGGGGAGTCTACAATGAGCAGTTCTTC
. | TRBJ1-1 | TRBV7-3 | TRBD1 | CASSSDRVGGTEAFF | TGTGCCAGCAGCTCAGACAGGGTCGGCGGCACTGAAGCTTTCTTT
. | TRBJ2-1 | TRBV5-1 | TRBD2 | CASSSREGLLNEQFF | TGCGCCAGCAGCTCGCGGGAGGGCCTGCTCAATGAGCAGTTCTTC
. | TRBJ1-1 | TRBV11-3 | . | CASSFLRVRGTEAFF | TGTGCCAGCAGCTTCCTCCGGGTTAGGGGCACTGAAGCTTTCTTT
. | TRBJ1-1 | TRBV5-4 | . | CASSPRPTGSNTEAFF | TGTGCCAGCAGCCCCCGGCCGACAGGCTCGAACACTGAAGCTTTCTTT